Below, 27 T cell receptor beta chains from the same sample are listed, as sequenced in a study of regulatory T cells in long-lasting Graves disease. Combining iRepertoire HTBI primers with Arm-PCR of CDR3 regions, the authors built TCR beta libraries. Each CDR3 protein gets one entry after TCRdb re-called the multiplex PCR reads with MiXCR. Of hundreds of thousands of distinct CDR3 sequences in the sample, around 15% were seen once. Described time point: newly diagnosed GD, antithyroid drugs for less than 3 months. The authors made the TCR library using RNA they extracted from PBMCs. These sequences were also reported in another study, on T cells in Graves' hyperthyroidism and ophthalmopathy.

The starting material was peripheral blood mononuclear cells (PBMCs), obtained at new diagnosis, from a patient treated with antithyroid drugs. All receptors come from a man aged 18 to 30 with Graves disease.

This rearrangement joins TRBV19 to TRBJ2-7, with D maybe TRBD2 (5 bases). Trimming took off 5 bases at V and 2 bases at J, with 16 bases between the two ends. The CDR3 covers 15 residues. Germline assignment: CDR1 LNHDA and CDR2 SQIVND (reference sequence). Here the CDR3 reads CASSYTVRVAYEQYF. The CDR3 DNA reads as TGTGCCAGTAGTTACACCGTGAGGGTTGCCTACGAGCAGTACTTC.

This clonotype has more than one count but fewer than ten. The chain couples TRBV28 to TRBJ2-4; a weak D match, TRBD2 (6 bases). This CDR3 is built from 15 residues. Germline V gives CDR1 MDHEN, CDR2 SYDVKM. V lost 6 bases and J lost 0, with 12 bases in between. CDR3: CASRNGGLAKNIQYF. DNA of the CDR3: TGTGCCAGCAGAAACGGGGGATTAGCCAAAAACATTCAGTACTTC.

This clonotype appeared once. This chain uses TRBV18 with TRBJ1-5; no definite D call. The CDR3 loop spans 13 amino acids. V was clipped by 3 bases and J by 7 bases, with 10 bases between them. The germline V gene has CDR1 KGHSH and CDR2 LQKENI. CDR3 DNA sequence: TGTGCCAGCTCACCTAACTTAGAACAGCCCCAGCATTTT. Translation gives CASSPNLEQPQHF.

This clonotype has ten or more counts. The chain links TRBV12-3 or TRBV12-4 to TRBJ1-6, with D tentatively TRBD1 (5 bases). Trimming shortened V by 3 bases and J by 7 bases, and 10 bases separated the two germline ends. This CDR3 has 14 residues. The CDR3: CASSFGTSNSPLHF. The CDR3 nucleotides read TGTGCCAGCAGTTTCGGGACTTCAAATTCACCCCTCCACTTT.

This clonotype has ten or more counts. J is TRBJ2-5 and V is TRBV7-2; the match to TRBD2 covers 12 bases. The CDR3 runs 18 residues. V lost 5 bases to trimming and J lost 1 base; unmatched junction nucleotides: 11. Germline CDR1 and CDR2: SGHTA and FQGNSA. The CDR3 protein is CASSPRLAGEWGQETQYF. In nucleotides, the CDR3 is TGTGCCAGCAGCCCTCGACTAGCGGGAGAGTGGGGCCAAGAGACCCAGTACTTC. The complete variable domain, with remaining parts taken from reference TRBV7-2 and TRBJ2-5, reads GAGVSQSPSNKVTEKGKDVELRCDPISGHTALYWYRQSLGQGLEFLIYFQGNSAPDKSGLPSDRFSAERTGGSVSTLTIQRTQQEDSAVYLCASSPRLAGEWGQETQYFGPGTRLLVL.

In its sample, this clonotype was seen many times. The J gene is TRBJ2-7, the V gene TRBV20-1, with D tentatively TRBD2 (5 bases). Germline CDR1 is DFQATT and CDR2 is SNEGSKA (reference sequence). The CDR3 runs 14 residues. The V and J ends lost 1 base and 0 bases respectively, with 10 bases between them. CDR3 sequence: CSARAEADSYEQYF. CDR3 nucleotide sequence: TGCAGTGCTAGAGCGGAAGCGGACTCCTACGAGCAGTACTTC.

This clonotype was detected ten times or more. This sequence joins TRBV5-1 and TRBJ2-1; no clear D. Germline CDR1 SGHRS, CDR2 YFSETQ. CDR3 length equals 15 residues. V was cut by 2 bases and J by 0 bases, with 9 bases left in between. CDR3 DNA: TGCGCCAGCAGCTTCCAAGGGAACTCCTACAATGAGCAGTTCTTC. Protein product: CASSFQGNSYNEQFF.

This clonotype has just a few counts. The chain carries TRBV6-2 or TRBV6-3 and TRBJ2-7; TRBD1 agrees at 9 bases. This CDR3 has 15 residues. CDR1 MNHEY and CDR2 SVGEGT come from the germline V gene. After removal of 8 bases from V and 5 bases from J, the junction contained 13 bases not matched to a gene. The CDR3 is CASRPNRDRDHEQYF. The CDR3 DNA sequence: TGTGCCAGCCGACCTAACCGGGACAGGGACCACGAGCAGTACTTC.

V gene TRBV19 combines with J gene TRBJ2-5; D might be TRBD1 or TRBD2, each matching 6 bases. Germline V lookup: CDR1 LNHDA, CDR2 SQIVND (reference sequence). The length of the CDR3 is 17 residues. V gave up 5 bases and J gave up 3 bases, with 22 bases separating them. As DNA, the CDR3 is TGTGCCAGTAGTCGCCGACATTGGGGGGCCTTTAAAGAGACCCAGTACTTC. This codes for CASSRRHWGAFKETQYF.

There are a few counts of this clonotype. The chain carries TRBV30 and TRBJ2-7; D unresolved. This CDR3 spans 14 amino acids. Germline CDR1 is GTSNPN and CDR2 is SVGIG (reference sequence). Deletions cut 3 bases from V and 7 bases from J, with 19 bases between. CDR3 protein: CAWRGDWQFSEQYF. The CDR3 bases are TGTGCCTGGAGGGGCGACTGGCAGTTTAGTGAGCAGTACTTC.

The sample holds many counts of this clonotype. The chain is built from TRBV27 and TRBJ2-3; D is unresolved. Germline values: CDR1 MNHEY, CDR2 SMNVEV (reference sequence). CDR3 length: 14 amino acids. Trimming pared 6 bases from V and 1 base from J, leaving 11 bases between. CDR3 amino acids: CASSHRTRTDTQYF. The CDR3 region has the DNA TGTGCCAGCAGCCACCGGACCCGCACAGATACGCAGTATTTT.

This clonotype turned up a few times. This chain links TRBV29-1 with TRBJ1-4, with a possible D match to TRBD1 (6 bases). V was pared by 7 bases and J by 8 bases, with 17 bases between. The length of the CDR3 is 13 residues. CDR1 and CDR2 (germline): SQVTM, ANQGSEA. The CDR3 loop reads CSAQRGVGEKLFF. CDR3 nucleotides: TGCAGCGCCCAAAGGGGGGTAGGAGAAAAACTGTTTTTT.

This clonotype was recorded many times. The rearrangement links TRBV12-3 or TRBV12-4 to TRBJ2-7; D uncertain. Deletions cut 6 bases from V and 4 bases from J, with 16 bases between. The CDR3 consists of 14 residues. CDR3 in amino acids: CASSLTLRRYEQYF. The CDR3 DNA sequence: TGTGCCAGCAGCTTAACTCTAAGACGTTACGAGCAGTACTTC.

The sample holds a few counts of this clonotype. This chain connects TRBV6-5 to TRBJ2-1; possibly TRBD1 or TRBD2 for D (5 bases each). The CDR3 runs to 17 residues. CDR1 is MNHEY, CDR2 SVGAGI, per germline. V lost 2 bases, J lost 7 bases, and 21 bases lay in between. The CDR3 here is CASSYSTYGTQRNEQFF. The DNA of the CDR3 is TGTGCCAGCAGTTACAGCACGTACGGGACCCAAAGAAATGAGCAGTTCTTC.

The table lists this clonotype with many counts. The V gene is TRBV7-2, the J gene TRBJ1-1; TRBD1 aligns across 9 bases. Germline trimming cut 5 bases from V and 6 bases from J; bases unmatched to any gene: 7. The CDR3 has 14 amino acids. Germline assignment: CDR1 SGHTA and CDR2 FQGNSA. The CDR3 nucleotides read TGTGCCAGCAGCACGCGGACAGGGGTGGCTGAAGCTTTCTTT. Encoded protein: CASSTRTGVAEAFF.

This clonotype was counted at least ten times. The rearrangement uses TRBV7-8 and TRBJ2-7, with D possibly TRBD1 on 5 matching bases. The CDR3 consists of 13 residues. CDR1 is SGHVS, CDR2 FQNEAQ, per germline. V was shortened by 4 bases and J by 3 bases, with 10 bases between the two germline ends. CDR3 coding DNA: TGTGCCAGCAGCTGGACAATAAACTACGAGCAGTACTTC. Its translation: CASSWTINYEQYF.

Here the CDR3 DNA reads TGTGCCAGCAGCTCGCAACACGGCTCTGGAAACACCATATATTTT. It encodes CASSSQHGSGNTIYF. The chain combines TRBV7-2 with TRBJ1-3, with D unresolved. V was pared by 4 bases and J by 0 bases, with 10 bases between. The CDR3 runs 15 residues. Germline CDR1 is SGHTA and CDR2 is FQGNSA. Based on the CDR3 plus reference TRBV7-2 and TRBJ1-3, the full variable domain is GAGVSQSPSNKVTEKGKDVELRCDPISGHTALYWYRQSLGQGLEFLIYFQGNSAPDKSGLPSDRFSAERTGGSVSTLTIQRTQQEDSAVYLCASSSQHGSGNTIYFGEGSWLTVV.

The CDR3: CASSLQRQQETQYF. The DNA of the CDR3 is TGTGCCAGCTCACTTCAAAGACAGCAAGAGACCCAGTACTTC. This chain connects TRBV18 to TRBJ2-5, with a tentative D call TRBD1 (5 bases). Per the germline V gene, CDR1 is KGHSH and CDR2 is LQKENI. The V end lost 4 bases, the J end lost 2 bases, and 11 bases lay between the germline ends. This CDR3 is 14 amino acids long.

On this clonotype itself: This may be a read error: a much more frequent sequence differs by one nucleotide. No conserved phenylalanine or tryptophan is present at the end of the CDR3, so a read error is the likely explanation. The CDR3 sequence: CASSESLAGVILFL. The CDR3 DNA is TGTGCCAGCAGTGAATCCCTGGCGGGAGTGATACTGTTTCTT. The chain combines TRBV6-1 with TRBJ1-4; no definite D call. V shed 2 bases and J shed 13 bases, with 17 bases lying between them. The CDR3 contains 14 residues. Germline V gene data show CDR1 as MNHNS and CDR2 as SASEGT.

The chain combines TRBV2 with TRBJ1-4; D is ambiguous. The CDR3 extends over 13 amino acids. V was cut by 8 bases and J by 5 bases, with 12 bases left in between. CDR1 is SNHLY and CDR2 is FYNNEI in the germline V gene. This CDR3 is CASRVGLNEKLFF. DNA for the CDR3: TGTGCCAGCCGCGTGGGGTTAAATGAAAAACTGTTTTTT.

Here the CDR3 reads CSARALNVISEQYF. CDR3 bases: TGCAGTGCTAGAGCGCTGAATGTGATATCGGAGCAGTACTTC. V usage is TRBV20-1 and J usage is TRBJ2-7; unclear D gene. The CDR3 is made up of 14 amino acids. Germline CDR1 is DFQATT and CDR2 is SNEGSKA (reference sequence). V lost 1 base, J lost 7 bases, and 17 bases lay in between.

This clonotype was counted at least ten times. The chain has TRBV12-3 or TRBV12-4 and TRBJ1-5, with D possibly matching TRBD1 (5 bases). V gave up 3 bases and J gave up 5 bases, with 11 bases separating them. The CDR3 covers 14 residues. The CDR3 spells CASSLAGPHQPQHF. CDR3 DNA sequence: TGTGCCAGCAGTTTGGCAGGGCCTCATCAGCCCCAGCATTTT.

This clonotype was detected many times. The chain employs TRBV6-1 and TRBJ1-1; 7 nucleotides line up with TRBD1. The ends lost 5 bases at V and 1 base at J; junction bases unmatched: 7. The CDR3 runs 15 residues. CDR1 is MNHNS, CDR2 SASEGT, per germline. DNA for the CDR3: TGTGCCAGCAGTAAACCCGGGACAGCGAACACTGAAGCTTTCTTT. Its translation: CASSKPGTANTEAFF.

This clonotype was observed a handful of times. The rearrangement joins TRBV6-2 or TRBV6-3 to TRBJ1-2; D unresolved. The CDR3 spans 13 residues. The V gene's germline CDR1 is MNHEY and CDR2 SVGEGT. V lost 5 bases, J lost 6 bases, and 13 bases lay in between. The CDR3 region has the DNA TGTGCCAGCAGTGTACAGATTCTGGATGGCTACACCTTC. It encodes CASSVQILDGYTF.

The table lists this clonotype with many counts. V is TRBV20-1 and J is TRBJ2-7; weak D call: TRBD2 (7 bases). This CDR3 is 12 amino acids long. Germline V gives CDR1 DFQATT, CDR2 SNEGSKA (reference sequence). CDR3: CRGRAGVHEQYF. CDR3 nucleotide sequence: TGCAGGGGGAGGGCAGGGGTCCACGAGCAGTACTTC.

The chain has TRBV5-1 and TRBJ1-1; TRBD1 aligns across 7 bases. The CDR3 runs to 17 residues. Germline V gives CDR1 SGHRS, CDR2 YFSETQ. The J segment lost 2 bases and the V segment lost 1 base, leaving 11 bases of the junction unmatched. Here the CDR3 reads CASSLTALTGFNTEAFF. In DNA, the CDR3 is TGCGCCAGCAGCTTGACCGCATTGACAGGGTTTAACACTGAAGCTTTCTTT. Filled out from reference TRBV5-1 and TRBJ1-1, the complete variable domain reads KAGVTQTPRYLIKTRGQQVTLSCSPISGHRSVSWYQQTPGQGLQFLFEYFSETQRNKGNFPGRFSGRQFSNSRSEMNVSTLELGDSALYLCASSLTALTGFNTEAFFGQGTRLTVV.

In its sample, this clonotype was seen many times. The chain combines TRBV3-1 with TRBJ2-3; D is unresolved. The CDR3 consists of 14 residues. From germline, CDR1 is LGHDT and CDR2 YNNKEL (reference sequence). Trimming pared 5 bases from V and 4 bases from J, leaving 13 bases between. CDR3 in amino acids: CASSSLGIADTQYF. The CDR3 DNA is TGTGCCAGCAGCTCCCTCGGTATAGCAGATACGCAGTATTTT.